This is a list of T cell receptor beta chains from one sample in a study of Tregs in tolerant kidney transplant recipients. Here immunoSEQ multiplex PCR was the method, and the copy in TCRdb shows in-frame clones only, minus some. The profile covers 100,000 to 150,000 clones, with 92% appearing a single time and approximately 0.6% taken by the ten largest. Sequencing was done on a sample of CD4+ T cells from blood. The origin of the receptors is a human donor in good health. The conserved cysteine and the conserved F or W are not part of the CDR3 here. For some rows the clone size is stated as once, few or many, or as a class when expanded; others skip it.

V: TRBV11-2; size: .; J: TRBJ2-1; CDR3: ASRVQLQQF
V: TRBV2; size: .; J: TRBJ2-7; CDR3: ASSEGPLIRSGNYEQY
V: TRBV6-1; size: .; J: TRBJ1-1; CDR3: ASRFRTANTEAF
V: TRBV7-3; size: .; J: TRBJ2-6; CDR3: ASSAGANVLT
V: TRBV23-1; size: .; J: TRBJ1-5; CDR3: ASSRNSNQPQH
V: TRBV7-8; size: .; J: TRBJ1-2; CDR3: ASSLGGWRNYGYT
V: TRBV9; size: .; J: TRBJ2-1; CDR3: ASSRDRGPYNEQF
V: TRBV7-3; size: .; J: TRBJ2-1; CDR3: ASSLGSGDYNEQF
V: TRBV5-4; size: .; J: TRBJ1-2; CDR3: ASIGPRDSAYGYT
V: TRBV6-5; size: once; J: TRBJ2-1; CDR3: ASSLRYLEQF
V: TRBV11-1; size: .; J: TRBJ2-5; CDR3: ASSPREGGTQY
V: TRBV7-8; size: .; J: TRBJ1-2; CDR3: ASSLYWEGYT
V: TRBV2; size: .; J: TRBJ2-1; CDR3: ATYPGTSGNNEQF
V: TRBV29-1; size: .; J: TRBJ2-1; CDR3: SVVGLADYNEQF
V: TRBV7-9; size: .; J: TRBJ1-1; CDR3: ASSLYRGAEAF
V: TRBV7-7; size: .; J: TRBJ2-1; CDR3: ASSPGGSGSYEQF
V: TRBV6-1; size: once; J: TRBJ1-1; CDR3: ASSGPYTEAF
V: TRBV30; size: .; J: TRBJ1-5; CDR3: AWSDEANQPQH
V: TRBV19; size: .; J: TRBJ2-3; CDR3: ASSIGRRGGGDTDTQY
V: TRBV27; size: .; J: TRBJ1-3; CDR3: ASSQLAGASGNTIY
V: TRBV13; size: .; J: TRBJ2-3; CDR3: ASSLVGLAGGDTQY
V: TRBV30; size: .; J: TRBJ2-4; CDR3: AWSVGGNAKNIQY
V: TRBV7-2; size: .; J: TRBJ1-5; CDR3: ASSSRQGNQPQH
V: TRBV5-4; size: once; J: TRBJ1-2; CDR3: ASSLGWGQIDGYT
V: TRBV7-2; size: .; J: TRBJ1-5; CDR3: ASSLGVREAQPQH
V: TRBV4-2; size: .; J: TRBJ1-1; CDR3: ASSQEKVNTEAF
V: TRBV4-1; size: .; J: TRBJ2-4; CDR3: ASSQSLAGGGNIQY
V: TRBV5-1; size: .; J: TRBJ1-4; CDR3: ASSPQGGEKLF
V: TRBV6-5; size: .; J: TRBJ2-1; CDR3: ASSYGRATPRYEQF
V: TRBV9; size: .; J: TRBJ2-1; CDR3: ASSVDSPGTYPYNEQF
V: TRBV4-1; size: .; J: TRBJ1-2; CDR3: ASSQARTGARYGYT
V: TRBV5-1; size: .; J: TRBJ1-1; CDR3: ASSPSGNTEAF
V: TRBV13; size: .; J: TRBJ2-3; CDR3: ASSQGGLYTDTQY
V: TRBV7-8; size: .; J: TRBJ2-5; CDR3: ASSPFGRGPKETQY
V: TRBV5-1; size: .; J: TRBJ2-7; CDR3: ASSPRTGSEQY
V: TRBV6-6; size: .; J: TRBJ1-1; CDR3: ASSQTGTGRGEAF
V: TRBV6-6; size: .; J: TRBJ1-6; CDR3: ASSSQGDNSPLH
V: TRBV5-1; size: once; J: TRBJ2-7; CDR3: ASSFQGVEQY
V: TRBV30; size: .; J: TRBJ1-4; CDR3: AWMPWQATNEKLF
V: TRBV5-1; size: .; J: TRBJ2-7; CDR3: ASSLELITYEQY
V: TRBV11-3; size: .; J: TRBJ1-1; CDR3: ASSLQSAGTGGTEAF
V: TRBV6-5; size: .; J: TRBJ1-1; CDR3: ASSYARVRAEAF
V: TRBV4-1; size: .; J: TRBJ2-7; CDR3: ASSQGNTPVGYEQY
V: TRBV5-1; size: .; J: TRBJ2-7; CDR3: ASSLGPIASGSSYEQY
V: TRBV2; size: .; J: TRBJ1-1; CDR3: ASRGPIEAF
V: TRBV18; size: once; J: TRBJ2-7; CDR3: ASSPLKNDRVEQY
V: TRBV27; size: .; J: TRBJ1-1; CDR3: ASSPIGRGGAF
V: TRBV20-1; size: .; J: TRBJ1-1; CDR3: SARTGTEAF
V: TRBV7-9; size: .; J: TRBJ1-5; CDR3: ASSAGTVSNQPQH
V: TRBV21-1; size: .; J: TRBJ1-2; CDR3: ASSKRGNPWAPSNYGYT
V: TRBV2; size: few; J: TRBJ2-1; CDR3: ASSKGLAGALDSYNEQF
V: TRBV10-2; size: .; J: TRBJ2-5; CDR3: ASLGQMGKTQY